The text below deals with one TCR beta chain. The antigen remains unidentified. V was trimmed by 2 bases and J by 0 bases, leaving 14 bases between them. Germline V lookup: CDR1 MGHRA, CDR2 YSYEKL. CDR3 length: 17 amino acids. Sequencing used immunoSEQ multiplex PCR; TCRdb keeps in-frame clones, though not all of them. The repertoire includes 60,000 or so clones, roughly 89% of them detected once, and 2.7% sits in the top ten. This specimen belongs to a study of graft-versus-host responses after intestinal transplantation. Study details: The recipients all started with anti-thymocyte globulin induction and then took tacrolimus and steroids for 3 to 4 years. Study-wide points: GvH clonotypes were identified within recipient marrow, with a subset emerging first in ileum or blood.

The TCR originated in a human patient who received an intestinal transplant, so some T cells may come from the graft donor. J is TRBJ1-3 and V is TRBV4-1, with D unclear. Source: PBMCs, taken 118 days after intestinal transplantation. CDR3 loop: CASSQYPAAVSGNTIYF. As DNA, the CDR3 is TGCGCCAGCAGCCAATACCCCGCAGCCGTCTCTGGAAACACCATATATTTT.